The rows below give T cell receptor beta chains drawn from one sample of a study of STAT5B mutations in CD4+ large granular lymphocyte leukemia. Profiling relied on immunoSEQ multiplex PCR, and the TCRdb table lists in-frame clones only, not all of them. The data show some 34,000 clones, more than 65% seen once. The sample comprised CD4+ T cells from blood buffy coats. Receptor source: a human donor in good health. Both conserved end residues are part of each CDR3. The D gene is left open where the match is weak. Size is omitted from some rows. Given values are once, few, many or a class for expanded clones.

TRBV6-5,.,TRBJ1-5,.,TGTGCCAGCAGTTACAAGGACGGTCAGCCCCAGCATTTT,CASSYKDGQPQHF
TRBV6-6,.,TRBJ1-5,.,TGTGCCAGCAGTTACGGGGGGGCCGGCAATCAGCCCCAGCATTTT,CASSYGGAGNQPQHF
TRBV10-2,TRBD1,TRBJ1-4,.,TGCGCCAGCAGTGTGGGACAGGGGGTGGGTAATGAAAAACTGTTTTTT,CASSVGQGVGNEKLFF
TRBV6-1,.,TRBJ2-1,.,TGTGCCAGCAGTGTGCTACGGGAATACAATGAGCAGTTCTTC,CASSVLREYNEQFF
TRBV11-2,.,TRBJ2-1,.,TGTGCCAGCAGCTTAGTACCCACAGGTTTCCATGAGCAGTTCTTC,CASSLVPTGFHEQFF
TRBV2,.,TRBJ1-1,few,TGTGCCAGCAACCAAGAAGATTCCACTGAAGCTTTCTTT,CASNQEDSTEAFF
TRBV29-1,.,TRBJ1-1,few,TGCAGCGTTGGGCGGCGGTCCGGCCCTAACACTGAAGCTTTCTTT,CSVGRRSGPNTEAFF
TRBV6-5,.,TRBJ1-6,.,TGTGCCAGCAGTAAGGGCCTTGACAGCTCACCCCTCCACTTT,CASSKGLDSSPLHF
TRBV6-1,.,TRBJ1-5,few,TGTGCCAGCAGTGAAGTTGGCAATCAGCCCCAGCATTTT,CASSEVGNQPQHF
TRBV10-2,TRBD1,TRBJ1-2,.,TGCGCCAGCAGTGGAGGAGGGGGCGCCTATGGCTACACCTTC,CASSGGGGAYGYTF
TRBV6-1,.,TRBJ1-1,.,TGTGCCAGCAGTGCTAGAGGGGGGCTTAATAACTGGGGGACTGAAGCTTTCTTT,CASSARGGLNNWGTEAFF
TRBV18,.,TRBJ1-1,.,TGTGCCAGCTCATCGACCGCCCGGGGCGCTTTCTTT,CASSSTARGAFF
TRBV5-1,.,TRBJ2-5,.,TGCGCCAGCAGCCGCGGGCAGGGGAGAGAGACCCAGTACTTC,CASSRGQGRETQYF
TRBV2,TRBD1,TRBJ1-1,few,TGTGCCAGCAGTGAAGACAGGGGAGGCATCGGTTCCACTGAAGCTTTCTTT,CASSEDRGGIGSTEAFF
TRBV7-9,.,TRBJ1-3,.,TGTGCCAGCAGCTTAGGTCAGTCCTCTGGAAACACCATATATTTT,CASSLGQSSGNTIYF
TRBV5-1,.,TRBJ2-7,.,TGCGCCAGCAGCTTGGCCTCGATGGGTCTATACGAGCAGTACTTC,CASSLASMGLYEQYF
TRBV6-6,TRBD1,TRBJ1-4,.,TGTGCCAGCAGTTCGGACAGGTTAGGGGAAAAACTGTTTTTT,CASSSDRLGEKLFF
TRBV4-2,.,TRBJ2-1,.,TGTGCCAGCAGCCAAGATCCGGGGTCCCTACAGGGTGAGCAGTTCTTC,CASSQDPGSLQGEQFF
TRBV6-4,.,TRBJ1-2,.,TGTGCCAGCAGTGACTCGGGACTCAACTATGGCTACACCTTC,CASSDSGLNYGYTF
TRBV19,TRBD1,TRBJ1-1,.,TGTGCCAGTAGTGGCAGGGGGCAGGACACTGAAGCTTTCTTT,CASSGRGQDTEAFF
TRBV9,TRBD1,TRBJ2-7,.,TGTGCCAGCAGCGTCTACCGGGACAGTCCTAGTAGCGAGCAGTACTTC,CASSVYRDSPSSEQYF
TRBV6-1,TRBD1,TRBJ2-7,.,TGTGCCAGCAGTGACTCCGGACAGGTGACTTACGAGCAGTACTTC,CASSDSGQVTYEQYF
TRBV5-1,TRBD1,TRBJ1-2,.,TGCGCCAGCACCGGGACAGGGGGTGGCTATGGCTACACCTTC,CASTGTGGGYGYTF
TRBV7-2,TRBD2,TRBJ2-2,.,TGTGCCAGCAGCTTAGTGGGTAGCGGGGCCCGGAACACCGGGGAGCTGTTTTTT,CASSLVGSGARNTGELFF
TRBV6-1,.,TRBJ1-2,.,TGTGCCAGCAGTGAAAGGGCCCTCACGGGGAACTATGGCTACACCTTC,CASSERALTGNYGYTF
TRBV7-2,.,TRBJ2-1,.,TGTGCCAGCAGCTTGGTATTCGACCTTTCCTACAATGAGCAGTTCTTC,CASSLVFDLSYNEQFF
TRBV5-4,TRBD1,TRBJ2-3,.,TGTGCCAGCAGCTGGACAGGGGACGCAGATACGCAGTATTTT,CASSWTGDADTQYF
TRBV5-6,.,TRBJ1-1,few,TGTGCCAGCAGCTTGGCGGGGCCGGGGAACACTGAAGCTTTCTTT,CASSLAGPGNTEAFF
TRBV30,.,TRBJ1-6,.,TGTGCCTGGAGGGTTGGTCAACCAAATTCACCCCTCCACTTT,CAWRVGQPNSPLHF
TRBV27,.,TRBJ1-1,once,TGTGCCAGCAGCCTTAGGAGGGAACAGGGCACTGAAGCTTTCTTT,CASSLRREQGTEAFF
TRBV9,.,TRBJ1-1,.,TGTGCCAGCAGCGAGGGGGGTGAGCGGGCTGAAGCTTTCTTT,CASSEGGERAEAFF
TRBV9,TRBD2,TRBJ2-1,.,TGTGCCAGCAGCGTAGCATCGTGGCGGGGGGTAGACAATGAGCAGTTCTTC,CASSVASWRGVDNEQFF
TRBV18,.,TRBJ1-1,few,TGTGCCAGCTCACCATTAGAGCAGGAAGCTTTCTTT,CASSPLEQEAFF
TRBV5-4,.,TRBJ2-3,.,TGTGCCAGCAGCTTAGGAGATACGCAGTATTTT,CASSLGDTQYF
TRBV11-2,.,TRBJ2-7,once,TGTGCCAGCAGCGTTTACAGCTACGAGCAGTACTTC,CASSVYSYEQYF
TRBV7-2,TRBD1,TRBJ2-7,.,TGTGCCAGCAGCCTCCGGGACAGAGGACCCTACGAGCAGTACTTC,CASSLRDRGPYEQYF
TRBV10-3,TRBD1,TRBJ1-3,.,TGTGCCATCAGTGAACCAGGGGGCTCTGGAAACACCATATATTTT,CAISEPGGSGNTIYF
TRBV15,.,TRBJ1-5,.,TGTGCCACCAGCAGAGCCGGGAGCAATCAGCCCCAGCATTTT,CATSRAGSNQPQHF
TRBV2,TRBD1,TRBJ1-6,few,TGTGCCAGCAGGACAGACAGGGCGGGGAATTCACCCCTCCACTTT,CASRTDRAGNSPLHF
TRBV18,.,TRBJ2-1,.,TGTGCCAGCTCACCACAGGGTGGGAAATACAATGAGCAGTTCTTC,CASSPQGGKYNEQFF
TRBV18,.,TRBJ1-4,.,TGTGCCAGCTCCCTCTCTTCCGGGGCAACTAATGAAAAACTGTTTTTT,CASSLSSGATNEKLFF
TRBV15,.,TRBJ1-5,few,TGTGCCACCAGCAGAGACAGGGCCAGCAATCAGCCCCAGCATTTT,CATSRDRASNQPQHF
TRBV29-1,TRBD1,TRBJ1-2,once,TGCAGCGTCGCTGATAGGGACAGGGGTGGCTATGGCTACGCCTTC,CSVADRDRGGYGYAF
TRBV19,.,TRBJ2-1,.,TGTGCCAGTAGTATAGGTCTCATGGGAAGTAAGAATGAGCAGTTCTTC,CASSIGLMGSKNEQFF
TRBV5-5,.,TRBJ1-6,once,TGTGCCAGCAGCTTGGCGGGGGGCGATAATTCACCCCTCCACTTT,CASSLAGGDNSPLHF
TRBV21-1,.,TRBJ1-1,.,TGTGCCAGCAGCAAAACGGGGAGGGGCGCGAACACTGAAGCTTTCTTT,CASSKTGRGANTEAFF
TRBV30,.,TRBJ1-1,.,TGTGCCTGGAGGTCCTTTCGCACAAGACTGAACACTGAAGCTTTCTTT,CAWRSFRTRLNTEAFF
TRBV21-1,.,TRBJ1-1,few,TGTGCCAGCAGCAAAGAACCGAAGGACAGGGGTGGCGAAGCTTTCTTT,CASSKEPKDRGGEAFF
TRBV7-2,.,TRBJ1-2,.,TGTGCCAGCAGCCCAATCCGGGGGTCCTATGGCTACACCTTC,CASSPIRGSYGYTF
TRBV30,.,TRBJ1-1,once,TGTGCCTGGAGCCGCAGGGGTACGAACACTGAAGCTTTCTTT,CAWSRRGTNTEAFF
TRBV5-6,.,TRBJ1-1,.,TGTGCCAGCAGCTCGCCGGACAGCCTGAACACTGAAGCTTTCTTT,CASSSPDSLNTEAFF
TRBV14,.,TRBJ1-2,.,TGTGCCAGCAGCCCACGGGCCTCCTATGGCTACACCTTC,CASSPRASYGYTF
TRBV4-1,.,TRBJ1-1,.,TGCGCCAGCAGCCGAACCGGGCCACCCGGAAACACTGAAGCTTTCTTT,CASSRTGPPGNTEAFF
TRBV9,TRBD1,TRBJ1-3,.,TGTGCCAGCAGCGTCCTCGCGGACAGGGTAGGAGGAAACACCATATATTTT,CASSVLADRVGGNTIYF
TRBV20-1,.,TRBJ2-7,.,TGCAGTGCTTGGAGGGCCCTCGAGCAGTACTTC,CSAWRALEQYF
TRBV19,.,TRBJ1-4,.,TGTGCCAGTAGTCCGACCGGGGGAACTAATGAAAAACTGTTTTTT,CASSPTGGTNEKLFF
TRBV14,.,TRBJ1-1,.,TGTGCCAGCAGCCAAGACAGAGGGGACACTGAAGCTTTCTTT,CASSQDRGDTEAFF